The clone carrying this TCR beta chain was seen repeatedly, ten times or more. Its antigen remains unknown. TCRdb ran MiXCR on the PCR reads. Counted here are about 41,000 clones, roughly an eighth occurring once; the ten biggest clones make up approximately 24%. Ahead of thyroid surgery, no patient had received treatment of any kind. The source of the sample is a study of metastatic and nonmetastatic thyroid tumors. Study-level background: Where malignant and benign thyroid patients were concerned, repertoires were compared across blood and tumor or nodule tissue.

Germline CDR1 reads SGHDT; CDR2 reads YYEEEE. This CDR3 contains 15 residues. V was clipped by 0 bases and J by 4 bases; unmatched bases: 4. Notes on the study in general: The study reportedly found significantly higher TCR beta diversity in malignant thyroid tumors than benign nodules, in blood and tumor.

This chain joins TRBV5-6 and TRBJ1-1, with TRBD1 matching over 9 bases. The TCR sequence derives from a female donor with papillary thyroid cancer or a benign thyroid nodule (not recorded which). Some clones in this sample may be carry-over from other donors' samples. The specimen was blood. DNA of the CDR3: TGTGCCAGCAGCTTGGCGGACAGGGGACGCACTGAAGCTTTCTTT. Its translation is CASSLADRGRTEAFF.